This T cell receptor beta chain emerged from a study of T-cell reconstitution after alpha-beta-depleted transplantation in children. In its sample, this clonotype was seen many times. The TCRbeta library was prepared with unique molecular identifiers. TCRdb analysed the PCR reads with MiXCR anew, one entry per CDR3 protein. Here the sample spans approximately 200,000 distinct CDR3 sequences, 13% to 15% being singletons. The sequencing here drew on PBMCs from the stem cell graft donor, taken from the stem cell graft. The receptor comes from a human donor who donated a stem cell graft to a child with acute lymphoblastic leukemia.

CDR3 sequence reads: CASSRIRDNEQYF. CDR3 coding DNA: TGTGCCAGCAGCCGCATCCGGGACAACGAGCAGTACTTC. The V call is TRBV6-1, the J call TRBJ2-7; a weak D match, TRBD1 (6 bases). The CDR3 extends over 13 amino acids. Trimming left V 6 bases short and J 5 bases short, with 14 bases between. CDR1 and CDR2 from the germline V gene are MNHNS and SASEGT.